This is a list of T cell receptor beta chains from one sample in a study of beta chain features in type 1 diabetes. Some clones are missing from TCRdb's copy, which holds only in-frame ones; the method was immunoSEQ multiplex PCR. Of 150,000 to 200,000 clones in the sample, 6.5% to 10% are singletons; the top ten hold 0.45% to 0.6%. Sequences were obtained from central memory CD4+ T cells from blood. These receptors all stem from a young woman with type 1 diabetes. The CDR3 runs from the conserved cysteine through the conserved F or W. A D gene is named only where the DNA matches it firmly. Where a row states a size, it is once, few, many or the class of an expanded clone; other rows omit it.

>14|TRBJ2-7|-|few|TRBV5-6
CASSPIGGNYEQYF
TGTGCCAGCAGCCCGATTGGGGGGAACTACGAGCAGTACTTC
>13|TRBJ2-7|-|few|TRBV2
CASSTAGRHEQYF
TGTGCCAGCAGCACCGCGGGGCGCCACGAGCAGTACTTC
>13|TRBJ1-1|-|few|TRBV7-2
CASSRQDNTEAFF
TGTGCCAGCAGCCGACAGGATAACACTGAAGCTTTCTTT
>16|TRBJ2-5|TRBD1|-|TRBV12-5
CASGFHPGQGGETQYF
TGTGCTAGTGGTTTCCACCCGGGACAGGGGGGGGAGACCCAGTACTTC
>13|TRBJ1-2|TRBD1|few|TRBV29-1
CSVEDRASYGYTF
TGCAGCGTTGAGGACAGGGCCTCCTATGGCTACACCTTC
>15|TRBJ2-7|TRBD2|-|TRBV7-8
CASRSRLAGGYEQYF
TGTGCCAGCAGAAGTCGACTAGCGGGAGGCTACGAGCAGTACTTC
>15|TRBJ1-2|TRBD1|-|TRBV27
CASSSMGQGTYGYTF
TGTGCCAGCAGTTCGATGGGACAGGGGACCTATGGCTACACCTTC
>14|TRBJ1-4|-|few|TRBV4-1
CASSQEGAGEKLFF
TGCGCCAGCAGCCAAGAGGGAGCGGGGGAAAAACTGTTTTTT
>15|TRBJ2-4|-|-|TRBV18
CASSPATGSKNIQYF
TGTGCCAGCTCCCCAGCAACAGGGTCCAAAAACATTCAGTACTTC
>15|TRBJ2-3|TRBD1|few|TRBV5-4
CASDPGQGTTDTQYF
TGTGCCAGCGACCCGGGACAGGGGACCACAGATACGCAGTATTTT
>16|TRBJ1-1|-|-|TRBV25-1
CASSEWGGTMNTEAFF
TGTGCCAGCAGTGAATGGGGAGGGACTATGAACACTGAAGCTTTCTTT